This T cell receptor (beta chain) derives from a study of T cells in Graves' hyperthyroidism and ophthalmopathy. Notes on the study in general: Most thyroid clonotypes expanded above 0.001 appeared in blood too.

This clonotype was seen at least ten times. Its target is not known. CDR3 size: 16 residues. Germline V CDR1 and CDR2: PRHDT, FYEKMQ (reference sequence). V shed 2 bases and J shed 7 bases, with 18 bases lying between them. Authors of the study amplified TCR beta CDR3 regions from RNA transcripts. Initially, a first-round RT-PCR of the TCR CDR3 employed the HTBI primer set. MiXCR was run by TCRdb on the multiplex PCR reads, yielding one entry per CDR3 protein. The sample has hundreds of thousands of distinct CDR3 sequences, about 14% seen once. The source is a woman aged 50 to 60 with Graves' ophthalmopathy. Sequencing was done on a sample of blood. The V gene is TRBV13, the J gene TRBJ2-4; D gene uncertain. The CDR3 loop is CASSLSLGRHGNIQYF. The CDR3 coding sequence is TGTGCCAGCAGCTTAAGTTTGGGTCGACACGGGAACATTCAGTACTTC.